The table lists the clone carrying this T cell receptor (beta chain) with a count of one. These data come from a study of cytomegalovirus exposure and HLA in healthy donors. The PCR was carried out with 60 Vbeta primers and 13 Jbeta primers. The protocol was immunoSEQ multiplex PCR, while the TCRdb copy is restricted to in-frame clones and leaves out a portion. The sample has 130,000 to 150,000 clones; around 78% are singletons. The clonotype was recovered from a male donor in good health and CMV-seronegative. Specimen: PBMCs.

The CDR3 nucleotides are TGCGCCAGCAGTAGGGGGACACCTCCATACGAGCAGTACTTC. This codes for CASSRGTPPYEQYF. The chain carries TRBV10-1 and TRBJ2-7; a possible D gene is TRBD1 (6 bases). The germline CDR1 and CDR2 sequences are WNHNN and SYGVQD (reference sequence). With 5 bases removed from V and 4 bases from J, the gap between germline ends came to 15 bases. The CDR3 is made up of 14 amino acids.